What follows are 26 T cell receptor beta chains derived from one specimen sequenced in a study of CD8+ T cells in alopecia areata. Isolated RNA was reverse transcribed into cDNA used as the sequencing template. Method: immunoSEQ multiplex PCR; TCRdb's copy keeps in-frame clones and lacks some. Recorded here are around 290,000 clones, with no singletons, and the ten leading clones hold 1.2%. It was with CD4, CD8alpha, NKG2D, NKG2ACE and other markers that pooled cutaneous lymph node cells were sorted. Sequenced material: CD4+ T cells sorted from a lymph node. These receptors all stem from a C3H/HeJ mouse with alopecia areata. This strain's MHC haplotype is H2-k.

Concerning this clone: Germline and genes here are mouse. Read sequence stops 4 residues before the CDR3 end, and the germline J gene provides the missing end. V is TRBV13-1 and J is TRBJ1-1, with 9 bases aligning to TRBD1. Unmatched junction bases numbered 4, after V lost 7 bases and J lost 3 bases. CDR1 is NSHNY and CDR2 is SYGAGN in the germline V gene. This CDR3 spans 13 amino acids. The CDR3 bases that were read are TGTGCCAGCGGGGACAGGGCCGACACA. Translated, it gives CASGDRADT. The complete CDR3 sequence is CASGDRADTEVFF.

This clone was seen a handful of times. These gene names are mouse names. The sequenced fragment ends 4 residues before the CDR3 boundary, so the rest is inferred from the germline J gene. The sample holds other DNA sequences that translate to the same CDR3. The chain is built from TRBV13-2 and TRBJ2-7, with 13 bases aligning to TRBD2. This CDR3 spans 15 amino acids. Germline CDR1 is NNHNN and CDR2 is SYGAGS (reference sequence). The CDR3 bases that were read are TGTGCCAGCGGTGATGAGGGACTGGGGGGGTAT. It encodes CASGDEGLGGY. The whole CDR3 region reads CASGDEGLGGYEQYF.

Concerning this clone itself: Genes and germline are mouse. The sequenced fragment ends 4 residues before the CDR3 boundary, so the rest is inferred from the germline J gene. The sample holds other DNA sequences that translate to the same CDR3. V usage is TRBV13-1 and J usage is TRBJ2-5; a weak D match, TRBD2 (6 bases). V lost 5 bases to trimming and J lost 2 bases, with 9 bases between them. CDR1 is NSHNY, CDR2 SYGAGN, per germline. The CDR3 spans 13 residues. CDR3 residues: CASSPGVQDTQYF. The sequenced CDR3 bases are TGTGCCAGCAGCCCTGGGGTCCAAGAC.

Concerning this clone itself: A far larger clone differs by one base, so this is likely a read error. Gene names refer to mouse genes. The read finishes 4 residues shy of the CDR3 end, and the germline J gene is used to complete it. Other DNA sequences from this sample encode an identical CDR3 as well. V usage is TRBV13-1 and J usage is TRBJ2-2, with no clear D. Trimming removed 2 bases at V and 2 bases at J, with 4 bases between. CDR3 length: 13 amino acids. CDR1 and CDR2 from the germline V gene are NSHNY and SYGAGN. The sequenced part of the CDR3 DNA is TGTGCCAGCAGTGACAGCAACACCGGG. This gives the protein CASSDSNTG. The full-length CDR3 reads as CASSDSNTGQLYF.

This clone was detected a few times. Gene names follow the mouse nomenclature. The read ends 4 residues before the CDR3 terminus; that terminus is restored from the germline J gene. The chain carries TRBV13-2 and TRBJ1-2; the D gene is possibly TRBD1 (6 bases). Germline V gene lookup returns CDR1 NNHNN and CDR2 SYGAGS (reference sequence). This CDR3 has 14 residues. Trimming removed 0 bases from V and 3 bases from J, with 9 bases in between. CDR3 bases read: TGTGCCAGCGGTGATGCAGGGACATACTCC. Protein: CASGDAGTYS. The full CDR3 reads CASGDAGTYSDYTF.

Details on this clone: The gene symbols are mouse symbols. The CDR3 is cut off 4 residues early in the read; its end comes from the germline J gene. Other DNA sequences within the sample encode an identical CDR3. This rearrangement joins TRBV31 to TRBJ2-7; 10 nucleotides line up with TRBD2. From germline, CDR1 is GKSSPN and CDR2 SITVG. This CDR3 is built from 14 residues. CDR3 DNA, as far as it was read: TGTGCCTGGAGCCCTAGACTGGGGGGTTAT. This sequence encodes CAWSPRLGGY. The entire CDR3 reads CAWSPRLGGYEQYF. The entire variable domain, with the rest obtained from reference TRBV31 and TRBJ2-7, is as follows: AQTIHQWPVAEIKAVGSPLSLGCTIKGKSSPNLYWYWQATGGTLQQLFYSITVGQVESVVQLNLSASRPKDDQFILSTEKLLLSHSGFYLCAWSPRLGGYEQYFGPGTRLTVL.

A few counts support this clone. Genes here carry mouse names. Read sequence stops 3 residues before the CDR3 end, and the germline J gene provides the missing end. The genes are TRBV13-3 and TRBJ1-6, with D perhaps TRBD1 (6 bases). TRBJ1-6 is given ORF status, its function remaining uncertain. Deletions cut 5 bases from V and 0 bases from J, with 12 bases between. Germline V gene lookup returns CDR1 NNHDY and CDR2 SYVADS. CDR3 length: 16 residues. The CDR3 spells CASRPQGPSYNSPLYF. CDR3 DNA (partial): TGTGCCAGCAGACCTCAGGGGCCTTCCTATAATTCGCCC.

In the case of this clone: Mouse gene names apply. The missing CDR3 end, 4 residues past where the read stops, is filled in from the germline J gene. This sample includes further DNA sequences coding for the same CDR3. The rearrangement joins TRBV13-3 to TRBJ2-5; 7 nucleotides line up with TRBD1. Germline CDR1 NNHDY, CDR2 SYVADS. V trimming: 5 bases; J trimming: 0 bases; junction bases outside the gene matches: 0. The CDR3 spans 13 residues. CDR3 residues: CASRDRNQDTQYF. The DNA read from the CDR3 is TGTGCCAGCAGGGACAGGAACCAAGAC.

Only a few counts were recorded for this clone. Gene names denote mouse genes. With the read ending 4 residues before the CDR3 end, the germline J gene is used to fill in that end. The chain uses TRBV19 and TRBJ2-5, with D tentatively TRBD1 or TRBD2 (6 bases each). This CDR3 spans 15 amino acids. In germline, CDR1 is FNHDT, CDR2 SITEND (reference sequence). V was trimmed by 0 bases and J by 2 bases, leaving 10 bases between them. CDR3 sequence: CASSIGGPGQDTQYF. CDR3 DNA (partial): TGTGCCAGCAGTATAGGGGGGCCGGGCCAAGAC.

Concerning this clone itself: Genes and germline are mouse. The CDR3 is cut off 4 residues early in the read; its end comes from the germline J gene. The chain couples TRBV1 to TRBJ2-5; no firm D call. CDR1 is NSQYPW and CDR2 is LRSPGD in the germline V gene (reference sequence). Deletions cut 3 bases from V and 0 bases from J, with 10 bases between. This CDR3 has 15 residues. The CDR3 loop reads CTCSAYSTNQDTQYF. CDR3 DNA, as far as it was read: TGCACCTGCAGTGCTTATTCAACTAACCAAGAC. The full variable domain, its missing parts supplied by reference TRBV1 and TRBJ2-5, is VTLLEQNPRWRLVPRGQAVNLRCILKNSQYPWMSWYQQDLQKQLQWLFTLRSPGDKEVKSLPGADYLATRVTDTELRLQVANMSQGRTLYCTCSAYSTNQDTQYFGPGTRLLVL.

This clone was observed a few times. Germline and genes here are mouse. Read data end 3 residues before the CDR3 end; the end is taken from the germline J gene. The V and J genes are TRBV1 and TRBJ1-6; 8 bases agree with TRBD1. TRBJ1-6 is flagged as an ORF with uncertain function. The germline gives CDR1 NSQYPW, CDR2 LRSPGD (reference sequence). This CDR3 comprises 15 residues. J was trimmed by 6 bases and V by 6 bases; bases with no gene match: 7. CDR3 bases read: TGCACCTGCAGAGAGAAGACAGGGGTTAATTCGCCC. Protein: CTCREKTGVNSP. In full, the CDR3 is CTCREKTGVNSPLYF.

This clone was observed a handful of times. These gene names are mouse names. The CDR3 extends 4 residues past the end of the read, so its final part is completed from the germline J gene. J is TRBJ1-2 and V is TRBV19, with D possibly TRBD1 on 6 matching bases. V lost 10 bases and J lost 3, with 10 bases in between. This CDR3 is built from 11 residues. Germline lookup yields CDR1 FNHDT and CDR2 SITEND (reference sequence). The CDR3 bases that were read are TGTGCCTCCCACAGGGACTCC. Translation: CASHRDS. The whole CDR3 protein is CASHRDSDYTF.

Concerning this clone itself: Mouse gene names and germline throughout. CDR3 DNA, as far as it was read: TGTGCCAGCGGTGGTGACAGGGGAACTAACACCGGG. Translation gives CASGGDRGTNTG. The entire CDR3 protein is CASGGDRGTNTGQLYF. V and J are TRBV13-2 and TRBJ2-2, with TRBD1 identical over 8 bases. Read data end 4 residues before the CDR3 end; the end is taken from the germline J gene. V trimming: 3 bases; J trimming: 2 bases; junction bases outside the gene matches: 6. Germline loops: CDR1 NNHNN, CDR2 SYGAGS (reference sequence). CDR3 size: 16 residues.

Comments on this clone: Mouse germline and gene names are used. The CDR3 bases that were read are TGTGCCAGCAGAATCCGGGACAGGGGGGATGCT. Encoded protein: CASRIRDRGDA. The complete CDR3 protein is CASRIRDRGDAEQFF. The chain couples TRBV19 to TRBJ2-1; 11 positions match TRBD1. The read halts 4 residues ahead of the CDR3 end, with the missing end drawn from the germline J gene. This CDR3 has 15 amino acids. Trimming took 5 bases from V and 5 from J; bases not matched to a gene: 6. Germline-derived CDR1 and CDR2 are FNHDT and SITEND (reference sequence).

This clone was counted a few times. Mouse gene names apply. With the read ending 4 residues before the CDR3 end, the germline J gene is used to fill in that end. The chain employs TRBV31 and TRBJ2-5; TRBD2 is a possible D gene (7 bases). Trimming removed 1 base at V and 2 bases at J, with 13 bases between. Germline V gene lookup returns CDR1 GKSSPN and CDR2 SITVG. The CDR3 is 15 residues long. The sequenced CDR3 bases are TGTGCCTGGAGTCCGTCTGGGGGCGGCCAAGAC. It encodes CAWSPSGGGQD. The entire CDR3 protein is CAWSPSGGGQDTQYF. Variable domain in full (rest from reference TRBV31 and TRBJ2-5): AQTIHQWPVAEIKAVGSPLSLGCTIKGKSSPNLYWYWQATGGTLQQLFYSITVGQVESVVQLNLSASRPKDDQFILSTEKLLLSHSGFYLCAWSPSGGGQDTQYFGPGTRLLVL.

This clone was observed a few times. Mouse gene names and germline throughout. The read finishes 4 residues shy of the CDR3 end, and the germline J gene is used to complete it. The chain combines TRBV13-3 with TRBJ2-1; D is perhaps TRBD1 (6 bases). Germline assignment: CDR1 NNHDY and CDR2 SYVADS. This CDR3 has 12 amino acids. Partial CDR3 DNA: TGTGCCAGCAGGAGGGGGAGGGCT. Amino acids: CASRRGRA. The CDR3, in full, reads CASRRGRAEQFF.

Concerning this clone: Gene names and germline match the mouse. CDR3: CASSLTGERDSPLYF. CDR3 bases read: TGTGCCAGCAGCTTGACAGGGGAGAGGGATTCGCCC. The V gene is TRBV5, the J gene TRBJ1-6, with 8 bases fitting TRBD1. The read comes to an end 3 residues before the CDR3 does, leaving the germline J gene to fill in the end. TRBJ1-6 is sorted into the ORF group, with uncertain function. Per germline, CDR1 LGHNA and CDR2 YNLKQL (reference sequence). The V segment lost 5 bases and the J segment 8 bases; nucleotides outside the gene matches: 8. The CDR3 covers 15 residues.

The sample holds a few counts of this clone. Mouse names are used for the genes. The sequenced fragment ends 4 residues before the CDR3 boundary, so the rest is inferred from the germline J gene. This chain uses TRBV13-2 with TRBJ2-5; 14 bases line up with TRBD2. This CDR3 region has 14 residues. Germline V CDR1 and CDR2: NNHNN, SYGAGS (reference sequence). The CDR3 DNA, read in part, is TGTGCCAGCGCACGGGACTGGGGGGGCGAC. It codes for CASARDWGGD. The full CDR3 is CASARDWGGDTQYF.

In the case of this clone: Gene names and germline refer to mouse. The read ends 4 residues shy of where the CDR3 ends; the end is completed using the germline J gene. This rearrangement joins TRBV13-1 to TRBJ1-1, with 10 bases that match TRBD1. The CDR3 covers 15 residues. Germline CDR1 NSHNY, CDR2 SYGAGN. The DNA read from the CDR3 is TGTGCCAGCAGTGGGATCCCGGGACAGGGGACA. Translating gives CASSGIPGQGT. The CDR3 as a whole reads CASSGIPGQGTEVFF.

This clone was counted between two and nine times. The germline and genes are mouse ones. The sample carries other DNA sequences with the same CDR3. The DNA read from the CDR3 is TGTGCCTGGGGACAGGGGGCAAACACCGGG. It encodes CAWGQGANTG. The full CDR3 protein reads CAWGQGANTGQLYF. The chain has TRBV31 and TRBJ2-2, with 10 bases that match TRBD1. The CDR3 goes on 4 residues after the read ends, and that part is filled in from the germline J gene. V shed 5 bases, J shed 0 bases, and the junction held 0 bases outside the gene matches. The CDR3 covers 14 residues. Germline V gives CDR1 GKSSPN, CDR2 SITVG.

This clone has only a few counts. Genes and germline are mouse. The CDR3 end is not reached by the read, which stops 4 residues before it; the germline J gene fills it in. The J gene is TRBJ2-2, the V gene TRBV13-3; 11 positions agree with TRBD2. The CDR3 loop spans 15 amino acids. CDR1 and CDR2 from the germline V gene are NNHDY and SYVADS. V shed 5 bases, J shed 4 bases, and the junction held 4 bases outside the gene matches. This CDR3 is CASSTGGAGTGQLYF. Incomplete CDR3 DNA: TGTGCCAGCAGCACTGGGGGGGCTGGCACCGGG.

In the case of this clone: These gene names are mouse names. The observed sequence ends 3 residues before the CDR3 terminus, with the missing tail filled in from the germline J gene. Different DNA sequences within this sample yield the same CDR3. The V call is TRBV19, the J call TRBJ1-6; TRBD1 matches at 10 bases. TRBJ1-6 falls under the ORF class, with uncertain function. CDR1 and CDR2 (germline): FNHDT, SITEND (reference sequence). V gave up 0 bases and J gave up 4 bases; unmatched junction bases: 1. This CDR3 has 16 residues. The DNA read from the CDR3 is TGTGCCAGCAGTATAGGGACAGGGGGGTATAATTCGCCC. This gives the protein CASSIGTGGYNSP. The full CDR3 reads CASSIGTGGYNSPLYF.

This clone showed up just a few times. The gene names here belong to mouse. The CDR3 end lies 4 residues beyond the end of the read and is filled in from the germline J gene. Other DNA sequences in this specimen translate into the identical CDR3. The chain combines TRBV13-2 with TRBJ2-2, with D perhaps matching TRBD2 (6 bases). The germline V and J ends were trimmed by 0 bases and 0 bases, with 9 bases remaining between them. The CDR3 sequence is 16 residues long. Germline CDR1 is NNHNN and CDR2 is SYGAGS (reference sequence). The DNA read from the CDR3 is TGTGCCAGCGGTGATGCCCGGGGGGCAAACACCGGG. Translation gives CASGDARGANTG. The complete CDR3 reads CASGDARGANTGQLYF.

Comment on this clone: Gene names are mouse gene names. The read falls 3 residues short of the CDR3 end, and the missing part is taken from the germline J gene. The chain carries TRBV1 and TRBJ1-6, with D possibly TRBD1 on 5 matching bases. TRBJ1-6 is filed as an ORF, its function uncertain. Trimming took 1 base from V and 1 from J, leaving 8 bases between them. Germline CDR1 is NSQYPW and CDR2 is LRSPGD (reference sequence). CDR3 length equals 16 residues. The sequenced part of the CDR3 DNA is TGCACCTGCAGTGCAGGCCGGACATCCTATAATTCGCCC. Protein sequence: CTCSAGRTSYNSP. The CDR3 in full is CTCSAGRTSYNSPLYF.

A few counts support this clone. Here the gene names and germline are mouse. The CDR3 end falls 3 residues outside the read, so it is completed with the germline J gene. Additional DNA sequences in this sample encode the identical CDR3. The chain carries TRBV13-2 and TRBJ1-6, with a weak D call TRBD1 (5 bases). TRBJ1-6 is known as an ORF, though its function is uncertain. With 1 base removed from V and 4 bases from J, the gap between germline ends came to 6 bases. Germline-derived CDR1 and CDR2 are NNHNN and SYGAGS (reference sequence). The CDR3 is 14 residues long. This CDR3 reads CASGDQGYNSPLYF. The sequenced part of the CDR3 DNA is TGTGCCAGCGGTGATCAGGGATATAATTCGCCC.

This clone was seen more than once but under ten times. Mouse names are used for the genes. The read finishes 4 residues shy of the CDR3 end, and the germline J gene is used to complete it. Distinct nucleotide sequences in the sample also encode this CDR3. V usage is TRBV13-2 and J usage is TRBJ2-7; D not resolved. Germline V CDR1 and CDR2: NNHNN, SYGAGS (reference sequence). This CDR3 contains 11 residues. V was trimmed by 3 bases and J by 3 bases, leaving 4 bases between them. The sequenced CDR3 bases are TGTGCCAGCGGTGCAGGCTAT. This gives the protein CASGAGY. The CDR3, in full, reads CASGAGYEQYF.